This TCR beta chain derives from a study of Ad26.COV2.S vaccination and SARS-CoV-2 variants. General study results and limits: The analyses of TCR breadth and depth may have understated the size of total T cell responses.

As for treatment: over 15 received Ad26.COV2.S at low or high dose, single or two shots; several received placebo; per-sample allocation not given. Specimen acquisition occurred on day 63 following the initial vaccine or placebo injection. Cohort 1b enrolled adults aged 18-55 years in Boston. This clone turned up a few times. The target antigen is unknown. TCRdb's table, derived via immunoSEQ multiplex PCR, lists solely in-frame clones and lacks some. The sample lists 400,000 to 500,000 clones, 88% occurring once. Germline V CDR1 and CDR2: MNHEY, SMNVEV (reference sequence). The length of the CDR3 is 14 residues. Trimming removed 6 bases at V and 4 bases at J, with 15 bases between.

The receptor was isolated from a person aged 18-65 years who received the Ad26.COV2.S COVID-19 vaccine or a placebo. The chain has TRBV27 and TRBJ1-2; a weak D match, TRBD1 (6 bases). The specimen comprised peripheral blood, sampled in a trial of Ad26.COV2.S vaccine versus placebo. Here the CDR3 DNA reads TGTGCCAGCAGCCCCCAGGGGCGTATCTATGGCTACACCTTC. It translates to CASSPQGRIYGYTF.